One and the same sample provided the 25 T cell receptor beta chains below, sequenced in a study of blood T cell repertoires in COVID-19. Only in-frame clones appear in the TCRdb table, and some are missing; sequencing was by immunoSEQ multiplex PCR. This sample has fewer than 300,000 clones, with around 89% found just once. Sequencing was done on a sample of peripheral blood. The receptors were sampled from a man aged 25-40 years with acute or convalescent COVID-19.

This clone has only one observation. V is TRBV27 and J is TRBJ1-5, with 7 bases identical to TRBD1. CDR1 and CDR2 (germline): MNHEY, SMNVEV (reference sequence). The CDR3 runs 11 residues. The V and J ends lost 7 bases and 7 bases, in that order; junction bases with no gene match: 1. The CDR3 is CASTRGQPQHF. The CDR3 DNA follows: TGTGCCAGCACCAGGGGGCAGCCCCAGCATTTT.

The genes are TRBV7-8 and TRBJ2-1; the match to TRBD2 covers 13 bases. J was trimmed by 0 bases and V by 5 bases; bases with no gene match: 7. Per the germline V gene, CDR1 is SGHVS and CDR2 is FQNEAQ. The CDR3 spans 18 residues. CDR3 DNA sequence: TGTGCCAGCAGCCCTCGGACTAGCGGGGGCCTCTCCTACAATGAGCAGTTCTTC. Translating gives CASSPRTSGGLSYNEQFF.

The chain joins TRBV5-1 to TRBJ2-6; 9 bases are shared with TRBD1. V shed 1 base, J shed 0 bases, and the junction held 8 bases outside the gene matches. Germline CDR1 is SGHRS and CDR2 is YFSETQ. The CDR3 spans 19 residues. CDR3 amino acids: CASSLNPGQGNSGANVLTF. The CDR3 DNA reads as TGCGCCAGCAGCTTGAACCCGGGACAGGGTAACTCTGGGGCCAACGTCCTGACTTTC. The full variable domain, in which reference TRBV5-1 and TRBJ2-6 provide the parts outside the CDR3, is KAGVTQTPRYLIKTRGQQVTLSCSPISGHRSVSWYQQTPGQGLQFLFEYFSETQRNKGNFPGRFSGRQFSNSRSEMNVSTLELGDSALYLCASSLNPGQGNSGANVLTFGAGSRLTVL.

V and J are TRBV15 and TRBJ1-5; maybe TRBD1 (5 bases). Germline-derived CDR1 and CDR2 are LNHNV and YYDKDF (reference sequence). V lost 0 bases, J lost 4 bases, and 16 bases lay in between. The CDR3 extends over 17 amino acids. DNA of the CDR3: TGTGCCACCAGCAGAGATGGGGCGATGGTGACAAATCAGCCCCAGCATTTT. Encoded protein: CATSRDGAMVTNQPQHF.

V gene TRBV18 combines with J gene TRBJ1-1, with D possibly matching TRBD1 (5 bases). Germline V gene sequence: CDR1 KGHSH, CDR2 LQKENI. CDR3 length: 17 amino acids. V lost 4 bases to trimming and J lost 3 bases, with 21 bases between them. CDR3 protein: CASSLRGLGVGYTEAFF. The CDR3 nucleotides read TGTGCCAGCTCACTCCGTGGGTTAGGGGTGGGATACACTGAAGCTTTCTTT.

The gene calls are TRBV18 and TRBJ2-6; weak D call: TRBD1 (6 bases). CDR3 length: 19 amino acids. Germline values: CDR1 KGHSH, CDR2 LQKENI. Trimming left V 6 bases short and J 0 bases short, with 21 bases between. CDR3 amino acids: CASSPLMTGLSSGANVLTF. In DNA form, the CDR3 reads TGTGCCAGCTCTCCTTTGATGACAGGCCTCTCCTCTGGGGCCAACGTCCTGACTTTC.

The V and J genes are TRBV28 and TRBJ1-2; no firm D call. Germline loops: CDR1 MDHEN, CDR2 SYDVKM. This CDR3 has 12 residues. V was clipped by 3 bases and J by 7 bases, with 9 bases between them. The CDR3 nucleotides read TGTGCCAGCAGTTTGATGACGGGTGGCTACACCTTC. Encoded protein: CASSLMTGGYTF.

The V gene is TRBV28, the J gene TRBJ2-2; D is possibly TRBD1 (5 bases). CDR3 length: 16 residues. V gave up 7 bases and J gave up 6 bases, with 21 bases separating them. Germline lookup yields CDR1 MDHEN and CDR2 SYDVKM. Here the CDR3 DNA reads TGTGCCAGCACAACCCCTGCAGGGATAGTATCCGGGGAGCTGTTTTTT. This encodes CASTTPAGIVSGELFF.

This chain joins TRBV28 and TRBJ1-3; no clear D gene. The V gene's germline CDR1 is MDHEN and CDR2 SYDVKM. Trimming cost V 1 base and J 4 bases, with 8 bases left between them. The CDR3 length is 14 residues. The CDR3 DNA is TGTGCCAGCAGTTTATCCACAGCAGGAAACACCATATATTTT. Protein sequence: CASSLSTAGNTIYF.

V is TRBV28 and J is TRBJ2-3, with a tentative D call TRBD2 (5 bases). The germline CDR1 and CDR2 sequences are MDHEN and SYDVKM. This CDR3 spans 14 amino acids. V shed 7 bases and J shed 1 base, with 12 bases lying between them. The CDR3 sequence is CASNLGIRTDTQYF. CDR3 nucleotides: TGTGCCAGCAATCTCGGGATTCGCACAGATACGCAGTATTTT. The full variable domain, with the rest looked up from reference TRBV28 and TRBJ2-3, is DVKVTQSSRYLVKRTGEKVFLECVQDMDHENMFWYRQDPGLGLRLIYFSYDVKMKEKGDIPEGYSVSREKKERFSLILESASTNQTSMYLCASNLGIRTDTQYFGPGTRLTVL.

The rearrangement joins TRBV30 to TRBJ1-5; tentative D call: TRBD1 (5 bases). The CDR3 runs 14 residues. Germline V gene data show CDR1 as GTSNPN and CDR2 as SVGIG (reference sequence). V was shortened by 0 bases and J by 7 bases, with 13 bases between the two germline ends. In nucleotides, the CDR3 is TGTGCCTGGAGTGTACCCGGGGGGGGACAGCCCCAGCATTTT. Its translation is CAWSVPGGGQPQHF.

The rearrangement links TRBV9 to TRBJ1-1, with 9 nucleotides matching TRBD1. From germline, CDR1 is SGDLS and CDR2 YYNGEE. The V gene end was trimmed by 2 bases and the J gene end by 1 base; junction bases not matched to a gene: 3. This CDR3 comprises 15 residues. CDR3 region: CASSVLGQGNTEAFF. CDR3 coding DNA: TGTGCCAGCAGCGTGTTGGGACAGGGGAACACTGAAGCTTTCTTT. Based on the CDR3 plus reference TRBV9 and TRBJ1-1, the full variable domain is DSGVTQTPKHLITATGQRVTLRCSPRSGDLSVYWYQQSLDQGLQFLIQYYNGEERAKGNILERFSAQQFPDLHSELNLSSLELGDSALYFCASSVLGQGNTEAFFGQGTRLTVV.

The chain is built from TRBV7-9 and TRBJ2-3, with 10 bases identical to TRBD2. Germline V gene sequence: CDR1 SEHNR, CDR2 FQNEAQ (reference sequence). The CDR3 is made up of 15 amino acids. The ends lost 5 bases at V and 4 bases at J; junction bases unmatched: 6. In nucleotides, the CDR3 is TGTGCCAGCAGCCTATCCGGGACTAGCGCAGATACGCAGTATTTT. Its translation: CASSLSGTSADTQYF.

This chain links TRBV5-4 with TRBJ2-2; 10 nucleotides match TRBD2. V lost 4 bases, J lost 5 bases, and 8 bases stayed unmatched. The germline CDR1 and CDR2 sequences are SGHNT and YYREEE (reference sequence). This CDR3 has 16 residues. Here the CDR3 DNA reads TGTGCCAGCAGCAACGACTTAGCGGGAGGAACCGGGGAGCTGTTTTTT. Its protein product is CASSNDLAGGTGELFF.

The chain employs TRBV27 and TRBJ2-2, with TRBD2 matching 10 bases. The CDR3 length is 16 residues. J lost 4 bases, V lost 3 bases, and 5 bases had no gene match. CDR1 and CDR2 (germline): MNHEY, SMNVEV (reference sequence). The CDR3 sequence: CASSLARTSGTGELFF. The CDR3 bases are TGTGCCAGCAGTTTGGCGCGGACTAGCGGCACCGGGGAGCTGTTTTTT.

The genes are TRBV4-1 and TRBJ2-1; perhaps TRBD2 as D (7 bases). Per the germline V gene, CDR1 is MGHRA and CDR2 is YSYEKL. V was clipped by 1 base and J by 7 bases, with 14 bases between them. CDR3 length equals 15 residues. CDR3 amino acids: CASSQGRERGNEQFF. CDR3 coding DNA: TGCGCCAGCAGCCAAGGGCGGGAGAGGGGGAATGAGCAGTTCTTC.

The table lists this clone with a count of one. The chain is built from TRBV5-1 and TRBJ1-1; D not resolved. Trimming took 0 bases from V and 4 from J, leaving 10 bases between them. The CDR3 is 14 residues long. Per the germline V gene, CDR1 is SGHRS and CDR2 is YFSETQ. CDR3 in DNA: TGCGCCAGCAGCTTGGGTGCGGGTAGCACTGAAGCTTTCTTT. Protein: CASSLGAGSTEAFF. The whole variable domain, remainder taken from reference TRBV5-1 and TRBJ1-1, is KAGVTQTPRYLIKTRGQQVTLSCSPISGHRSVSWYQQTPGQGLQFLFEYFSETQRNKGNFPGRFSGRQFSNSRSEMNVSTLELGDSALYLCASSLGAGSTEAFFGQGTRLTVV.

The chain recombines TRBV29-1 with TRBJ1-1; 7 nucleotides match TRBD1. Germline V lookup: CDR1 SQVTM, CDR2 ANQGSEA. The trim removed 6 bases at V and 7 bases at J, leaving 5 bases unmatched. This CDR3 spans 11 amino acids. CDR3 DNA: TGCAGCGTCAGGGGGTCAGTTGAAGCTTTCTTT. This encodes CSVRGSVEAFF.

Only one count was recorded for this clone. The V gene is TRBV6-5, the J gene TRBJ1-3, with D tentatively TRBD1 (5 bases). The germline V gene encodes CDR1 MNHEY and CDR2 SVGAGI. Trimming cost V 7 bases and J 0 bases, with 7 bases left between them. The CDR3 is made up of 13 amino acids. The CDR3 coding sequence is TGTGCCAGCATCCAGGGCTCTGGAAACACCATATATTTT. As protein: CASIQGSGNTIYF.

The chain couples TRBV5-8 to TRBJ1-1; D is possibly TRBD1 (5 bases). The CDR3 length is 17 residues. The germline V and J ends were trimmed by 0 bases and 1 base, with 16 bases remaining between them. Germline values: CDR1 SGHTS, CDR2 YDEGEE. The CDR3 protein is CASSLGAHRHQNTEAFF. The CDR3 coding sequence is TGTGCCAGCAGCTTGGGGGCACACAGGCATCAGAACACTGAAGCTTTCTTT. Full variable domain (remainder filled in from reference TRBV5-8 and TRBJ1-1): EAGVTQSPTHLIKTRGQQATLRCSPISGHTSVYWYQQALGLGLQFLLWYDEGEERNRGNFPPRFSGRQFPNYSSELNVNALELEDSALYLCASSLGAHRHQNTEAFFGQGTRLTVV.

CDR3 sequence reads: CASSLIDQVTEAFF. The CDR3 region has the DNA TGTGCCAGCTCACTTATAGACCAGGTCACTGAAGCTTTCTTT. The chain recombines TRBV18 with TRBJ1-1; D is ambiguous. The CDR3 contains 14 residues. Trimming stripped 4 bases from V and 4 bases from J, with 13 bases between. Germline V gives CDR1 KGHSH, CDR2 LQKENI.

The CDR3 nucleotides are TGTGCCAGCAGCTTAGTGCCCAGCGGGAGTGTGCCAGATACGCAGTATTTT. Translation gives CASSLVPSGSVPDTQYF. The genes are TRBV13 and TRBJ2-3, with 8 bases that match TRBD2. With 1 base clipped from V and 4 bases from J, the junction kept 10 bases outside the gene matches. Per germline, CDR1 PRHDT and CDR2 FYEKMQ (reference sequence). The CDR3 has 17 residues.

The V call is TRBV28, the J call TRBJ1-2; no firm D call. V was trimmed by 3 bases and J by 4 bases, leaving 9 bases between them. The CDR3 covers 13 residues. Germline V gives CDR1 MDHEN, CDR2 SYDVKM. The CDR3 reads CASSLQRSYGYTF. The CDR3 DNA reads as TGTGCCAGCAGTTTGCAGCGGAGCTATGGCTACACCTTC.

The count of this clone is one. V gene TRBV5-1 combines with J gene TRBJ2-5, with 9 positions matching TRBD2. The V gene end was trimmed by 2 bases and the J gene end by 2 bases; junction bases not matched to a gene: 10. CDR1 is SGHRS, CDR2 YFSETQ, per germline. The CDR3 spans 17 residues. The CDR3 protein is CASSFRREGLGQETQYF. The CDR3 DNA reads TGCGCCAGCAGCTTTAGGCGGGAGGGCCTGGGGCAAGAGACCCAGTACTTC.

The V call is TRBV5-1, the J call TRBJ2-4; perhaps TRBD2 as D (7 bases). Trimming pared 3 bases from V and 1 base from J, leaving 20 bases between. This CDR3 has 18 amino acids. The germline V gene has CDR1 SGHRS and CDR2 YFSETQ. The DNA of the CDR3 is TGCGCCAGCAGCTCCGGGGGGCAGACCCTAGGGGCCAAAAACATTCAGTACTTC. This gives the protein CASSSGGQTLGAKNIQYF.